This T cell receptor (beta chain) was recovered during a study of graft-versus-host responses after intestinal transplantation. Points from the study as a whole: Peak circulating GvH clone levels tracked with early post-transplant HvG declines.

About this clone itself: Its antigen is still unknown.

The germline gives CDR1 SGHNT, CDR2 YENEEA. The length of the CDR3 is 14 residues. V dropped 1 base and J dropped 3 bases, with 10 bases sitting between them. Only in-frame clones appear in the TCRdb table, and some are missing; sequencing was by immunoSEQ multiplex PCR. This table holds roughly 110,000 clones, over 80% found once. The chain is built from TRBV11-3 and TRBJ2-7; no firm D call. This TCR derives from a human donor who was the organ donor for an intestinal transplant. Sample: unstimulated CD4+ T cells sorted from spleen or lymph node cells, taken before transplant. The CDR3, as DNA: TGTGCCAGCAGCTTAGGAATGGAGCTCTACGAGCAGTACTTC. Translating it yields CASSLGMELYEQYF.